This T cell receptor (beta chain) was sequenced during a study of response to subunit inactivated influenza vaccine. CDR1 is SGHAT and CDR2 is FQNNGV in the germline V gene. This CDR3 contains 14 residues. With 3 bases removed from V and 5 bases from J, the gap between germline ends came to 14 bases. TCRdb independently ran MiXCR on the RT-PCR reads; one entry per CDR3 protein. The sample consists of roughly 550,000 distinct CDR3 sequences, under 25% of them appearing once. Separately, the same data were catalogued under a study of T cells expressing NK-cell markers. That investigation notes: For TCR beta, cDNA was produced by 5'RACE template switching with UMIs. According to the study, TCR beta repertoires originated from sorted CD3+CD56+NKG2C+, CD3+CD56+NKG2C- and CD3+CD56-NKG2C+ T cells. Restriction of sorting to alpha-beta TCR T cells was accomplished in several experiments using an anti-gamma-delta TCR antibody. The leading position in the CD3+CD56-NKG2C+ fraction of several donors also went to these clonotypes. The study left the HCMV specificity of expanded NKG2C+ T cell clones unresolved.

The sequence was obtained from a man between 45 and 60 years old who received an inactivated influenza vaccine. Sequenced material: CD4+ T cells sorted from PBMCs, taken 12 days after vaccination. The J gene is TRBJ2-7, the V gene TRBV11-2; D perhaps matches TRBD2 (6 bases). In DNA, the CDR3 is TGTGCCAGCAGCTTCCCCCCCACTAGCCACGAGCAGTACTTC. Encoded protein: CASSFPPTSHEQYF. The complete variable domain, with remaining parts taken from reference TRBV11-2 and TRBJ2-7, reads EAGVAQSPRYKIIEKRQSVAFWCNPISGHATLYWYQQILGQGPKLLIQFQNNGVVDDSQLPKDRFSAERLKGVDSTLKIQPAKLEDSAVYLCASSFPPTSHEQYFGPGTRLTVT.